A single sample gave rise to the 3 T cell receptor beta chains below, sequenced in a study of blood T cell repertoires in COVID-19. Some clones are missing from TCRdb's copy, which holds only in-frame ones; the method was immunoSEQ multiplex PCR. This repertoire shows 200,000 to 250,000 clones, around 81% found once; its top ten account for about 4%. Sequenced material: PBMCs or T cells enriched from blood (not recorded which). The receptors were sampled from a man aged 25-45 years with acute COVID-19.

The chain employs TRBV7-6 and TRBJ1-3, with D possibly matching TRBD1 (6 bases). Germline V gene lookup returns CDR1 SGHVS and CDR2 FNYEAQ. V lost 2 bases and J 7 bases, leaving 24 bases between the germline ends. CDR3 length equals 18 residues. This CDR3 reads CASSLTPPAAGGQNTIYF. As DNA, the CDR3 is TGTGCCAGCAGCTTAACCCCCCCGGCGGCGGGGGGGCAGAACACCATATATTTT.

The chain joins TRBV18 to TRBJ1-1, with 9 bases aligning to TRBD1. The V gene's germline CDR1 is KGHSH and CDR2 LQKENI. The CDR3 is made up of 15 amino acids. Trimming at V came to 3 bases and at J to 4 bases, leaving 6 bases not matched to a gene. CDR3 sequence: CASSPRQGEGTEAFF. Here the CDR3 DNA reads TGTGCCAGCTCACCGAGACAGGGGGAGGGCACTGAAGCTTTCTTT.

This chain uses TRBV2 with TRBJ1-6, with D perhaps TRBD1 (6 bases). The CDR3 is 15 residues long. V dropped 4 bases and J dropped 7 bases, with 14 bases sitting between them. The V gene's germline CDR1 is SNHLY and CDR2 FYNNEI. For the CDR3, the DNA is TGTGCCAGCAGTGTCCGGGACGGACAGAATTCACCCCTCCACTTT. Protein product: CASSVRDGQNSPLHF.